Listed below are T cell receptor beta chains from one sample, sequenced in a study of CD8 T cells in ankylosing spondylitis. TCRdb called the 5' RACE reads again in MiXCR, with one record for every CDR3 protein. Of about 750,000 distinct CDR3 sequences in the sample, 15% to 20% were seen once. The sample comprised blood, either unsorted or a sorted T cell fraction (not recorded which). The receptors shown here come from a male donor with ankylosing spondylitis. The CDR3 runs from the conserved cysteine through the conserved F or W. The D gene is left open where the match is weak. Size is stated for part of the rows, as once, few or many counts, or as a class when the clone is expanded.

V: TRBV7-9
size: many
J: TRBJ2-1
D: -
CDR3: CASSDGLSWEQFF
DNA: TGTGCCAGCAGCGATGGACTATCCTGGGAGCAGTTCTTC

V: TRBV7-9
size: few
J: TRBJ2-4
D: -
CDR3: CASSPPSGGAKNIQYF
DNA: TGTGCCAGCAGCCCACCGTCAGGGGGGGCCAAAAACATTCAGTACTTC

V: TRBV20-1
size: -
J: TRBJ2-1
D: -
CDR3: CSATPRTGVYNEQFF
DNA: TGCAGTGCTACCCCCCGGACTGGGGTCTACAATGAGCAGTTCTTC

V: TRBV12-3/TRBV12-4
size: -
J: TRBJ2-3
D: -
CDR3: CASSLWERIDTQYF
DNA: TGTGCCAGCAGTTTATGGGAACGTATAGATACGCAGTATTTT

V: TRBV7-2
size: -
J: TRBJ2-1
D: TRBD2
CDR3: CASSINSGGYNEQFF
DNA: TGTGCCAGCAGCATCAATAGCGGGGGATACAATGAGCAGTTCTTC

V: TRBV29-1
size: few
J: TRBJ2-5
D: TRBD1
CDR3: CSVEEPPGQGARETQYF
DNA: TGCAGCGTTGAAGAGCCACCGGGACAGGGGGCGCGGGAGACCCAGTACTTC

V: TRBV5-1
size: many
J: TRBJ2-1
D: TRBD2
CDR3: CASSLPASGGRSVEQFF
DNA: TGCGCCAGCAGCTTGCCCGCTAGCGGGGGGCGTTCCGTGGAGCAGTTCTTC

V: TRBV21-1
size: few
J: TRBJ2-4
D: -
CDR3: CASSKGAASLRIQYF
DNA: TGTGCCAGCAGCAAAGGGGCGGCTAGTTTGCGCATTCAGTACTTC

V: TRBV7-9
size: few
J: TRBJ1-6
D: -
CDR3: CASSPLSENSPLHF
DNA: TGTGCCAGCAGCCCATTGTCAGAGAATTCACCCCTCCACTTT

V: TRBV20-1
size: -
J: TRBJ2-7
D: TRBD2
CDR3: CSAAPYRLAGSYEQYF
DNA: TGCAGTGCCGCTCCCTATAGACTAGCGGGATCCTACGAGCAGTACTTC

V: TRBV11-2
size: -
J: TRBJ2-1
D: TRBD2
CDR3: CASSWTSGGTPSYNEQFF
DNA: TGTGCCAGCAGCTGGACTAGCGGGGGGACCCCCTCCTACAATGAGCAGTTCTTC

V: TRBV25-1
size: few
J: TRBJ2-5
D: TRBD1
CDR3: CASSEHTGAMETQYF
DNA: TGTGCCAGCAGTGAACATACAGGGGCAATGGAGACCCAGTACTTC

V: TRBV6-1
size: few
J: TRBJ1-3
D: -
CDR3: CASRPYRVSGNTIYF
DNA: TGTGCCAGCAGGCCCTACCGGGTTTCTGGAAACACCATATATTTT

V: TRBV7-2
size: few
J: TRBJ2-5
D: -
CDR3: CASSLAGAAVSETQYF
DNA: TGTGCCAGCAGCTTAGCGGGGGCCGCCGTCTCTGAGACCCAGTACTTC

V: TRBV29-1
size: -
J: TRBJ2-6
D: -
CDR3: CSVEDPGNGANVLTF
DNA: TGCAGCGTTGAAGATCCCGGGAACGGGGCCAACGTCCTGACTTTC

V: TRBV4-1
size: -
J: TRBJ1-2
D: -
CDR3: CASSLRGPIHGYTF
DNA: TGCGCCAGCAGCCTCAGGGGCCCTATACATGGCTACACCTTC

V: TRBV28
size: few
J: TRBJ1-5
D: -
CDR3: CASSLIRTSNQPQHF
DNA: TGTGCCAGCAGTTTAATCCGGACCTCAAATCAGCCCCAGCATTTT

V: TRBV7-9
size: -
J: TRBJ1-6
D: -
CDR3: CASSPKASPLHF
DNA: TGTGCCAGCAGCCCAAAGGCTTCACCCCTCCACTTT

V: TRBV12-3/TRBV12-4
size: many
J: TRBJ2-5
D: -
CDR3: CASSRMVPEETQYF
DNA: TGTGCCAGCAGCCGCATGGTTCCTGAAGAGACCCAGTACTTC

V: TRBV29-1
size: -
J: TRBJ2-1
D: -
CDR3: CSGDTSAYNEQFF
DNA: TGCAGCGGGGACACTAGCGCATACAATGAGCAGTTCTTC

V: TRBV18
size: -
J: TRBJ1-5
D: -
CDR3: CASSLDGTYQPQHF
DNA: TGTGCCAGCTCACTGGACGGAACCTATCAGCCCCAGCATTTT

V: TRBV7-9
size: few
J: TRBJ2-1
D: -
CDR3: CASSLAVAESLFF
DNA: TGTGCCAGCAGCTTAGCGGTGGCTGAAAGTCTGTTCTTC

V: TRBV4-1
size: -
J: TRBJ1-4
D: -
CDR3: CASSQARRVYEKLFF
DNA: TGCGCCAGCAGCCAAGCCCGCAGGGTCTACGAAAAACTGTTTTTT

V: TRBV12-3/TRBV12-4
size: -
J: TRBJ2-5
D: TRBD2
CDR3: CASSSSGSTPTQYF
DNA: TGTGCCAGCAGTTCTAGCGGTAGTACTCCGACCCAGTACTTC

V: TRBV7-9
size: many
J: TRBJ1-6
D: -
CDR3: CASSSRASYNSPLHF
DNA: TGTGCCAGCAGCTCAAGGGCCTCCTATAATTCACCCCTCCACTTT

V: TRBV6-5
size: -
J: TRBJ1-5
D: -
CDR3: CASSYTFAGGSNQPQHF
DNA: TGTGCCAGCAGTTACACTTTCGCGGGGGGGAGCAATCAGCCCCAGCATTTT

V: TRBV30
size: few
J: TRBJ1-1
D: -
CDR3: CAWSVPEYLEAFF
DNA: TGTGCCTGGAGTGTACCCGAATACCTTGAAGCTTTCTTT

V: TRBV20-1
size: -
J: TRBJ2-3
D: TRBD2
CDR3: CSATRLAGASTDTQYF
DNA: TGCAGTGCTACAAGACTAGCGGGGGCTTCCACAGATACGCAGTATTTT

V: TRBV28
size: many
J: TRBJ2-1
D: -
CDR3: CASSVTWELHNEQFF
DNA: TGTGCCAGCAGTGTCACCTGGGAGTTACACAATGAGCAGTTCTTC

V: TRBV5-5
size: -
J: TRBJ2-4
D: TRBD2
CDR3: CASAPLAGPIAKNIQYF
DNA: TGTGCCAGCGCCCCACTAGCGGGGCCGATAGCCAAAAACATTCAGTACTTC

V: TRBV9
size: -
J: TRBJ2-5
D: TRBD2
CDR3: CASSRSGGQEGETQYF
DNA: TGTGCCAGCAGCCGTAGCGGGGGTCAAGAGGGAGAGACCCAGTACTTC

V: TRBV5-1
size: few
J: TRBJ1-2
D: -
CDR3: CASPLGIGYYGYTF
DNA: TGCGCCAGTCCCTTGGGGATAGGGTACTATGGCTACACCTTC

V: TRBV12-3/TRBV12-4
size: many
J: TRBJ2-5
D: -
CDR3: CASSHGGWETQYF
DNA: TGTGCCAGCAGTCATGGGGGTTGGGAGACCCAGTACTTC